The clone carrying this TCR beta chain occurred a few times. The antigen is undetermined. TCRdb processed the 5' RACE reads anew with MiXCR; each CDR3 protein has one entry. The repertoire holds about 900,000 distinct CDR3 sequences, with approximately 13% as singletons. The data belong to a study of identical twins. V was clipped by 4 bases and J by 2 bases; unmatched bases: 5. CDR1 is SEHNR, CDR2 FQNEAQ, per germline (reference sequence). The CDR3 runs to 17 residues. Only healthy Caucasians were included as donors. General observations from the study: Models underpredicted monozygotic twin sharing of out-of-frame TCR alpha. Carriage of fewer insertions was seen in abundant cord blood beta clonotypes, whereas memory repertoires showed none.

The data also belong to a second study, concerning yellow fever vaccine responses in identical twins.

This receptor was taken from a woman between 18 and 29 years old in good health. Material: PBMCs. The chain uses TRBV7-9 and TRBJ2-2; 12 positions agree with TRBD1. CDR3 region: CASSSGTGGRNTGELFF. The CDR3 region has the DNA TGTGCCAGCAGCTCCGGGACAGGGGGCAGAAACACCGGGGAGCTGTTTTTT. Full variable domain (rest looked up from reference TRBV7-9 and TRBJ2-2): DTGVSQNPRHKITKRGQNVTFRCDPISEHNRLYWYRQTLGQGPEFLTYFQNEAQLEKSRLLSDRFSAERPKGSFSTLEIQRTEQGDSAMYLCASSSGTGGRNTGELFFGEGSRLTVL.